This is a list of T cell receptor beta chains from one sample in a study of blood T cell repertoires in COVID-19. The data were produced by immunoSEQ multiplex PCR, yet TCRdb's version contains in-frame clones alone and is incomplete. The sample includes around 250,000 clones, roughly 82% seen only once; the top ten take about 12%. The sequenced sample consisted of peripheral blood. The receptors stem from an older man with acute or convalescent COVID-19. Each CDR3 is given with its conserved first and last residue. A D gene is named only where the DNA matches it firmly. Rows give clone size only sometimes, using once, few, many, or a class for an expanded clone.

CDR3nt,CDR3aa,abundance,v_gene,d_gene,j_gene
TGTGCCAGCAGCTTAATGGACTCGGCGAACACTGAAGCTTTCTTT,CASSLMDSANTEAFF,.,TRBV11-2,.,TRBJ1-1
TGTGCCAGCAGCTTTACTAGGGCTAATGAAAAACTGTTTTTT,CASSFTRANEKLFF,.,TRBV5-8,.,TRBJ1-4
TGTGCCAGCAGTTTCCCAGGGGCCACCGGGGAGCTGTTTTTT,CASSFPGATGELFF,once,TRBV28,.,TRBJ2-2
TGTGCCACCAGCAAGACTATAATGAACGAGCAGTACTTC,CATSKTIMNEQYF,.,TRBV15,.,TRBJ2-7
TGCGCCAGCAGCTTGACTAGCGGGAGGGCCCTCGGGGAGCTGTTTTTT,CASSLTSGRALGELFF,.,TRBV5-1,TRBD2,TRBJ2-2
TGTGCCAGCAGCATCGACAGTGCCCCCCTTTACTTC,CASSIDSAPLYF,.,TRBV7-9,.,TRBJ2-5
TGTGCCAGCAGCCACCGCGGGAGCGGGGACACAGATACGCAGTATTTT,CASSHRGSGDTDTQYF,once,TRBV7-3,TRBD2,TRBJ2-3
TGTGCCAGCTCCACCGGGACTCGCTATGGCTACACCTTC,CASSTGTRYGYTF,.,TRBV12-3/TRBV12-4,.,TRBJ1-2
TGTGCCAGCAGCACCAAGGCGGAGGACAGAACCAAGAACACCGGGGAGCTGTTTTTT,CASSTKAEDRTKNTGELFF,many,TRBV21-1,.,TRBJ2-2
TGTGCCAGTAGTCCCGAGCGGGGTTACACAGATACGCAGTATTTT,CASSPERGYTDTQYF,.,TRBV19,TRBD2,TRBJ2-3
TGTGCCAGCAGTTCGGGACAGGGGTTGGGGACCGGGGAGCTGTTTTTT,CASSSGQGLGTGELFF,.,TRBV28,TRBD1,TRBJ2-2
TGTGCCAGCAGCCCGGACAGGAACTATGGCTACACCTTC,CASSPDRNYGYTF,.,TRBV7-8,TRBD1,TRBJ1-2
TGTGCCAGTAGTATAGATAGACAGGCTACTCTGAACACTGAAGCTTTCTTT,CASSIDRQATLNTEAFF,.,TRBV19,.,TRBJ1-1
TGTGCCAGCTCACCACCATATTACCAAGAGACCCAGTACTTC,CASSPPYYQETQYF,.,TRBV18,.,TRBJ2-5
TGTGCCAGCAGTTTACCCGAGGGACAGTTACAGCCCCAGCATTTT,CASSLPEGQLQPQHF,few,TRBV28,TRBD1,TRBJ1-5
TGTGCCAGCAGCTTAGGGGCGCGAGGCAATCAGCCCCAGCATTTT,CASSLGARGNQPQHF,.,TRBV7-8,.,TRBJ1-5
TGTGCCAGTAGTTTTGACAGGGTAAATTCACCCCTCCACTTT,CASSFDRVNSPLHF,.,TRBV19,TRBD1,TRBJ1-6
TGTGCCAGCTCACAGGGACTAGCGGGGGCCTACGAGCAGTACTTC,CASSQGLAGAYEQYF,.,TRBV18,TRBD2,TRBJ2-7
TGCGCCAGCAGCAAGGAGCGGGGGTTCGGCACTGAAGCTTTCTTT,CASSKERGFGTEAFF,few,TRBV5-1,.,TRBJ1-1
TGTGCCAGCAGTTTACAGGGGGCGCGGCTCGATACGCAGTATTTT,CASSLQGARLDTQYF,.,TRBV6-5,TRBD1,TRBJ2-3
TGTGCCAGCAGCTTGGCCTTTGGCAGGGGAGACACTGAAGCTTTCTTT,CASSLAFGRGDTEAFF,once,TRBV5-5,.,TRBJ1-1
TGCGCCAGCAGCCAACGCCAAGGGGTGTACGAGCAGTACTTC,CASSQRQGVYEQYF,.,TRBV4-1,.,TRBJ2-7
TGTGCCAGTAGTATACACTCGGGGGGACTAGCGGGGACCTACGAGCAGTACTTC,CASSIHSGGLAGTYEQYF,.,TRBV19,TRBD2,TRBJ2-7
TGTGCCAGCAGTAACGGACAGGGGACTGGCTACACCTTC,CASSNGQGTGYTF,.,TRBV6-5,TRBD1,TRBJ1-2
TGTGCCAGCTCTCGACAGGGGACCGAAGCTTTCTTT,CASSRQGTEAFF,.,TRBV18,TRBD1,TRBJ1-1
TGTGCCAGCAGCCACCGGACTAGCGGGGGGGAATACAATGAGCAGTTCTTC,CASSHRTSGGEYNEQFF,.,TRBV7-9,TRBD2,TRBJ2-1
TGTGCCAGCAGTTTGGTAGCGCTCCAAGAGACCCAGTACTTC,CASSLVALQETQYF,.,TRBV28,.,TRBJ2-5
TGTGCCAGCAGCTTAAGTCGGACAGGAAATCAGCCCCAGCATTTT,CASSLSRTGNQPQHF,few,TRBV7-8,TRBD1,TRBJ1-5
TGTGCCAGCGCAGCTTGGGCGGGGTCCCCCTCCTACGAGCAGTACTTC,CASAAWAGSPSYEQYF,.,TRBV13,.,TRBJ2-7
TGTGCCATCAGGGGGGACAGGGGTGAAGGGCGCGAAGCTTTCTTT,CAIRGDRGEGREAFF,.,TRBV10-3,TRBD1,TRBJ1-1
TGTGCCAGCAGTCTTTACAATGAGCAGTTCTTC,CASSLYNEQFF,.,TRBV12-3/TRBV12-4,.,TRBJ2-1
TGTGCCAGCAGTTACGACAGTAGGAACACTGAAGCTTTCTTT,CASSYDSRNTEAFF,once,TRBV6-5,.,TRBJ1-1
TGTGCCAGCCTAGCGACTACCTACAATGAGCAGTTCTTC,CASLATTYNEQFF,.,TRBV3-1/TRBV3-2,.,TRBJ2-1
TGCGCCAGCAGTGAGTCTCCATTGGGCGAAAAACTGTTTTTT,CASSESPLGEKLFF,.,TRBV10-1,.,TRBJ1-4
TGTGCCAGCAGCGGAGGACAGGTCTTTAGGTCACCCCTCCACTTT,CASSGGQVFRSPLHF,.,TRBV9,TRBD1,TRBJ1-6
TGTGCCAGCAGCCGCGAGAGCGTGAGCTCCTATAATTCACCCCTCCACTTT,CASSRESVSSYNSPLHF,.,TRBV4-2,.,TRBJ1-6
TGTGCCAGCAGCCAAGATTTGCGGGGGGGCTCAGATACGCAGTATTTT,CASSQDLRGGSDTQYF,.,TRBV3-1/TRBV3-2,TRBD2,TRBJ2-3
TGTGCCAGCAGCGCAGGGACACCCGCGGGTGAGCAGTTCTTC,CASSAGTPAGEQFF,.,TRBV9,.,TRBJ2-1
TGTGCTAGTGGTCCAGGGGGCCACTATGGCTACACCTTC,CASGPGGHYGYTF,.,TRBV12-5,TRBD1,TRBJ1-2
TGTGCCAGCAGCTCAAATTCCTACGGACAGGGTAGGACCGGGGAGCTGTTTTTT,CASSSNSYGQGRTGELFF,once,TRBV7-9,TRBD1,TRBJ2-2
.,CASSFGAGTLTYEQYF,.,TRBV27,.,TRBJ2-7
TGTGCCAGCAGCACGACAGGGGGCCAGTACTTC,CASSTTGGQYF,.,TRBV7-2,TRBD1,TRBJ2-5
TGTGCCAGCAGCCGGACAGGGGGCAATCAGCCCCAGCATTTT,CASSRTGGNQPQHF,few,TRBV11-1,TRBD1,TRBJ1-5
TGTGCCAGCAGTTACTTCGCCGGGGGGCTGACAGATACGCAGTATTTT,CASSYFAGGLTDTQYF,.,TRBV6-5,.,TRBJ2-3
TGTGCCAGCAATCCACAGGGTTTAAACACCGGGGAGCTGTTTTTT,CASNPQGLNTGELFF,.,TRBV27,.,TRBJ2-2
TGTGCCAGCAGTTCGGGACAGGGGGGCAATCAGCCCCAGCATTTT,CASSSGQGGNQPQHF,.,TRBV28,TRBD1,TRBJ1-5
TGTGCCAGCAGTGAAGCAGGACAGGGGTACTATGGCTACACCTTC,CASSEAGQGYYGYTF,.,TRBV6-1,TRBD1,TRBJ1-2
TGTGCCAGCAGCTTAGGGCTAGCGGGAGTTGGCAATGAGCAGTTCTTC,CASSLGLAGVGNEQFF,.,TRBV7-8,TRBD2,TRBJ2-1